A single sample is the source of the 20 T cell receptor beta chains below, sequenced in a study of cytomegalovirus exposure and HLA in healthy donors. Use of 60 Vbeta and 13 Jbeta primers characterized the PCR. Here immunoSEQ multiplex PCR was the method, and the copy in TCRdb shows in-frame clones only, minus some. This sample carries roughly 93,000 clones, roughly four fifths of them seen once, and the ten largest clones take 0.57%. The specimen sequenced was PBMCs. These receptors all come from a man aged 25 to 45 in good health and CMV-seronegative.

Here the CDR3 DNA reads TGTGCCAGCAGTCCCTCAGGGGACAGGGGAGCCGGGGAGCTGTTTTTT. It codes for CASSPSGDRGAGELFF. V usage is TRBV28 and J usage is TRBJ2-2, with 10 bases aligning to TRBD1. V was pared by 5 bases and J by 6 bases, with 9 bases of the junction left unmatched. This CDR3 has 16 amino acids. Germline values: CDR1 MDHEN, CDR2 SYDVKM. Filled out from reference TRBV28 and TRBJ2-2, the complete variable domain reads DVKVTQSSRYLVKRTGEKVFLECVQDMDHENMFWYRQDPGLGLRLIYFSYDVKMKEKGDIPEGYSVSREKKERFSLILESASTNQTSMYLCASSPSGDRGAGELFFGEGSRLTVL.

The CDR3 loop reads CSVGQVEKTQYF. DNA for the CDR3: TGCAGCGTTGGACAGGTTGAGAAGACCCAGTACTTC. The V and J genes are TRBV29-1 and TRBJ2-5, with D possibly TRBD1 on 6 matching bases. V was pared by 4 bases and J by 6 bases, with 12 bases between. This CDR3 has 12 amino acids. Germline V lookup: CDR1 SQVTM, CDR2 ANQGSEA.

The V gene is TRBV7-9, the J gene TRBJ1-2, with D unresolved. CDR1 SEHNR and CDR2 FQNEAQ come from the germline V gene (reference sequence). This CDR3 is built from 12 residues. Trimming took off 5 bases at V and 8 bases at J, with 12 bases between the two ends. CDR3 sequence: CASSPLLAGYTF. CDR3 nucleotide sequence: TGTGCCAGCAGCCCCCTTTTAGCGGGCTACACCTTC.

The CDR3 DNA reads TGTGCCAGCAGTCCCCTGGGGGGGCGGGCCACTGAAGCTTTCTTT. Protein: CASSPLGGRATEAFF. J is TRBJ1-1 and V is TRBV6-1; the D gene is possibly TRBD1 (6 bases). V gave up 5 bases and J gave up 4 bases, with 17 bases separating them. The germline gives CDR1 MNHNS, CDR2 SASEGT. CDR3 length equals 15 residues.

The chain has TRBV13 and TRBJ1-2; D may be TRBD1 (6 bases). In germline, CDR1 is PRHDT, CDR2 FYEKMQ (reference sequence). V lost 5 bases to trimming and J lost 4 bases, with 14 bases between them. The CDR3 runs to 14 residues. CDR3 nucleotide sequence: TGTGCCAGCAGCCTACTACAGGGTATCTATGGCTACACCTTC. Protein product: CASSLLQGIYGYTF.

The rearrangement joins TRBV9 to TRBJ1-2; D is possibly TRBD1 (5 bases). The germline V and J ends were trimmed by 2 bases and 4 bases, with 6 bases remaining between them. The CDR3 has 12 amino acids. Germline values: CDR1 SGDLS, CDR2 YYNGEE. CDR3 in amino acids: CASSVTVYGYTF. The CDR3 DNA reads as TGTGCCAGCAGCGTGACAGTCTATGGCTACACCTTC.

The CDR3 DNA reads TGTGCCAGCAGTTGGGCAGGGATGGGGTATGGCTACACCTTC. Its translation is CASSWAGMGYGYTF. The rearrangement joins TRBV27 to TRBJ1-2, with TRBD1 as a possible D gene (5 bases). The germline V gene encodes CDR1 MNHEY and CDR2 SMNVEV (reference sequence). The CDR3 length is 14 residues. V was trimmed by 4 bases and J by 5 bases, leaving 14 bases between them.

The rearrangement joins TRBV7-2 to TRBJ1-5, with D perhaps TRBD1 (5 bases). Per germline, CDR1 SGHTA and CDR2 FQGNSA. The germline V and J ends were trimmed by 4 bases and 0 bases, with 16 bases remaining between them. This CDR3 has 17 residues. CDR3 sequence reads: CASSSSGSAYSNQPQHF. The CDR3 bases are TGTGCCAGCAGCTCATCAGGGTCCGCTTATAGCAATCAGCCCCAGCATTTT.

The rearrangement joins TRBV11-3 to TRBJ2-7; TRBD1 matches 8 bases. This CDR3 contains 14 residues. V was clipped by 5 bases and J by 2 bases; unmatched bases: 5. Germline V gives CDR1 SGHNT, CDR2 YENEEA. For the CDR3, the DNA is TGTGCCAGCAGCATCGGACAGGGCCCCTACGAGCAGTACTTC. Translated, it gives CASSIGQGPYEQYF.

This chain uses TRBV18 with TRBJ2-5; D might be TRBD1 (6 bases). Germline V gene sequence: CDR1 KGHSH, CDR2 LQKENI. V lost 3 bases and J lost 4, with 18 bases in between. This CDR3 spans 16 amino acids. The CDR3 DNA reads as TGTGCCAGCTCACCCGGGACATTTCTGGACCCAGAGACCCAGTACTTC. This gives the protein CASSPGTFLDPETQYF.

The chain carries TRBV11-3 and TRBJ2-1, with TRBD2 as a possible D gene (6 bases). Trimming stripped 3 bases from V and 10 bases from J, with 10 bases between. In germline, CDR1 is SGHNT, CDR2 YENEEA. This CDR3 is built from 12 residues. CDR3: CASSLRLGEQFF. The CDR3 nucleotides read TGTGCCAGCAGCTTGAGACTAGGAGAGCAGTTCTTC. Full variable domain (missing parts from reference TRBV11-3 and TRBJ2-1): EAGVVQSPRYKIIEKKQPVAFWCNPISGHNTLYWYLQNLGQGPELLIRYENEEAVDDSQLPKDRFSAERLKGVDSTLKIQPAELGDSAVYLCASSLRLGEQFFGPGTRLTVL.

The chain combines TRBV18 with TRBJ2-3, with unresolved D. The CDR3 has 13 amino acids. Trimming stripped 3 bases from V and 0 bases from J, with 4 bases between. In germline, CDR1 is KGHSH, CDR2 LQKENI. The CDR3 reads CASSPQSTDTQYF. CDR3 DNA sequence: TGTGCCAGCTCACCCCAGAGCACAGATACGCAGTATTTT. Full variable domain (missing parts from reference TRBV18 and TRBJ2-3): NAGVMQNPRHLVRRRGQEARLRCSPMKGHSHVYWYRQLPEEGLKFMVYLQKENIIDESGMPKERFSAEFPKEGPSILRIQQVVRGDSAAYFCASSPQSTDTQYFGPGTRLTVL.

This clone was seen a few times. The rearrangement links TRBV5-6 to TRBJ1-2; 10 nucleotides match TRBD1. V gave up 4 bases and J gave up 6 bases; unmatched junction bases: 9. In germline, CDR1 is SGHDT, CDR2 YYEEEE. The CDR3 spans 15 residues. The CDR3 DNA reads TGTGCCAGCAGCCCCGGGGACAGGGGCGAAAATGGCTACACCTTC. It encodes CASSPGDRGENGYTF.

The rearrangement links TRBV5-6 to TRBJ1-1, with 9 nucleotides matching TRBD1. The germline V gene encodes CDR1 SGHDT and CDR2 YYEEEE. CDR3 length: 16 amino acids. With 0 bases clipped from V and 7 bases from J, the junction kept 10 bases outside the gene matches. This chain's CDR3 is CASSLGQGVIPLEAFF. CDR3 coding DNA: TGTGCCAGCAGCTTGGGACAGGGGGTAATTCCACTTGAAGCTTTCTTT.

The V and J genes are TRBV5-6 and TRBJ2-5, with D tentatively TRBD2 (6 bases). Germline V CDR1 and CDR2: SGHDT, YYEEEE. This CDR3 has 14 residues. Trimming pared 1 base from V and 5 bases from J, leaving 12 bases between. The CDR3 nucleotides read TGTGCCAGCAGCTTGAGGTGGGGGGAGGAGACCCAGTACTTC. Amino acid sequence: CASSLRWGEETQYF.

The V and J genes are TRBV27 and TRBJ2-7; the match to TRBD2 covers 7 bases. The germline CDR1 and CDR2 sequences are MNHEY and SMNVEV (reference sequence). The CDR3 runs 14 residues. V was pared by 6 bases and J by 0 bases, with 5 bases of the junction left unmatched. The CDR3 DNA reads as TGTGCCAGCAGGGGAGCGGGGAGCTCCTACGAGCAGTACTTC. It is translated as CASRGAGSSYEQYF.

The V and J genes are TRBV6-4 and TRBJ1-2; the D gene is possibly TRBD1 (5 bases). V gave up 6 bases and J gave up 3 bases, with 11 bases separating them. The CDR3 has 13 residues. Germline CDR1 is MRHNA and CDR2 is SNTAGT. CDR3 loop: CASSQGGDYGYTF. The CDR3 DNA sequence: TGTGCCAGCAGCCAGGGAGGCGACTATGGCTACACCTTC.

V is TRBV18 and J is TRBJ1-4; 8 bases line up with TRBD1. This CDR3 comprises 18 residues. Germline V lookup: CDR1 KGHSH, CDR2 LQKENI. Losses at the gene ends were 2 bases for V and 4 bases for J; bases not matched to a gene: 12. The CDR3 DNA reads as TGTGCCAGCTCACCAGTCGTAAATACAGGGGGTTTTAATGAAAAACTGTTTTTT. It is translated as CASSPVVNTGGFNEKLFF.

The count of this clone is one. The rearrangement uses TRBV7-9 and TRBJ1-1, with 7 nucleotides matching TRBD1. Germline CDR1 and CDR2: SEHNR and FQNEAQ (reference sequence). There are 14 residues in the CDR3. Trimming at V came to 7 bases and at J to 3 bases, leaving 8 bases not matched to a gene. In DNA, the CDR3 is TGTGCCAGCAACCGAAAAGGGACAGACACTGAAGCTTTCTTT. As protein: CASNRKGTDTEAFF.

The CDR3 DNA is TGTGCCAGCAGCCCCGAGGACTTACCGACTTCGAATACGCAGTATTTT. Translation gives CASSPEDLPTSNTQYF. The genes are TRBV7-8 and TRBJ2-3; possible D gene TRBD2, 5 bases. CDR1 and CDR2 from the germline V gene are SGHVS and FQNEAQ. The length of the CDR3 is 16 residues. V gave up 5 bases and J gave up 7 bases, with 22 bases separating them.